One sample yielded the 10 T cell receptor beta chains listed below, sequenced in a study of OX40 agonist ivuxolimab in advanced cancers. The table came from immunoSEQ multiplex PCR; TCRdb's copy has only in-frame clones and leaves some out. The table lists roughly 64,000 clones, 75% to 95% of them singletons, with 5.2% in the top ten. This material consisted of CD4+ or CD8+ T cells sorted from blood, taken in a trial of the OX40 agonist ivuxolimab. These receptors were taken from an adult with an advanced solid tumor such as melanoma, head and neck, liver or kidney cancer.

J is TRBJ2-7 and V is TRBV5-4, with 9 bases identical to TRBD2. Per the germline V gene, CDR1 is SGHNT and CDR2 is YYREEE (reference sequence). The CDR3 runs to 16 residues. Trimming took 3 bases from V and 7 from J; bases not matched to a gene: 14. Written as DNA, the CDR3 is TGTGCCAGCAGCTGGGGTGCTGCGGGAGGGATGGAAGAGCAGTACTTC. This codes for CASSWGAAGGMEEQYF.

The chain couples TRBV19 to TRBJ1-4; 8 bases align to TRBD1. J was trimmed by 7 bases and V by 6 bases; bases with no gene match: 4. The CDR3 is 13 residues long. Per the germline V gene, CDR1 is LNHDA and CDR2 is SQIVND (reference sequence). CDR3 residues: CASSGQGAEKLFF. The CDR3 nucleotides read TGTGCCAGTAGCGGGCAGGGGGCTGAAAAACTGTTTTTT.

V is TRBV6-5 and J is TRBJ1-1; D remains ambiguous. The CDR3 is 13 residues long. Germline values: CDR1 MNHEY, CDR2 SVGAGI. V dropped 10 bases and J dropped 0 bases, with 12 bases sitting between them. CDR3 region: CATRRNLNTEAFF. The CDR3 DNA follows: TGTGCCACCCGAAGGAACTTGAACACTGAAGCTTTCTTT.

This chain joins TRBV30 and TRBJ2-7; TRBD2 agrees at 7 bases. The V and J ends lost 2 bases and 2 bases, in that order; junction bases with no gene match: 9. CDR1 GTSNPN and CDR2 SVGIG come from the germline V gene (reference sequence). The CDR3 consists of 15 residues. The CDR3 region has the DNA TGTGCCTGGAGTTCCTGGAGGCTAGCGGCCTACGAGCAGTACTTC. It yields the protein CAWSSWRLAAYEQYF.

In its sample, this clone was seen a few times. The chain combines TRBV28 with TRBJ2-3, with D possibly TRBD2 on 6 matching bases. The CDR3 contains 15 residues. The germline V gene has CDR1 MDHEN and CDR2 SYDVKM. The V end was cut by 5 bases, the J end by 2 bases, with 14 bases between. The DNA for the CDR3 is TGTGCCAGCAGTCCCCCTAGCGCGCACACAGATACGCAGTATTTT. This translates into CASSPPSAHTDTQYF.

The gene calls are TRBV15 and TRBJ1-1; TRBD1 is a possible D gene (6 bases). The CDR3 runs to 15 residues. Germline loops: CDR1 LNHNV, CDR2 YYDKDF (reference sequence). V shed 3 bases and J shed 0 bases, with 11 bases lying between them. The CDR3 loop is CATSSGQLLNTEAFF. Here the CDR3 DNA reads TGTGCCACCAGCAGTGGACAGTTGTTGAACACTGAAGCTTTCTTT.

CDR3 nucleotides: TGTGCCAGCAGCTTTTACTCCGGGAGGAACACAGATACGCAGTATTTT. This codes for CASSFYSGRNTDTQYF. The V call is TRBV5-4, the J call TRBJ2-3; 7 bases fit TRBD2. The ends lost 2 bases at V and 2 bases at J; junction bases unmatched: 8. Looked up from germline, CDR1 is SGHNT and CDR2 is YYREEE (reference sequence). The CDR3 is 16 residues long.

This clone was seen a single time. The CDR3 coding sequence is TGTGCCAGCTCACCATCAACTCCCAATGAAAAACTGTTTTTT. Its protein product is CASSPSTPNEKLFF. The J gene is TRBJ1-4, the V gene TRBV18; D is ambiguous. The CDR3 contains 14 residues. Trimming took off 2 bases at V and 5 bases at J, with 9 bases between the two ends. Germline assignment: CDR1 KGHSH and CDR2 LQKENI.

This clone occurred a few times. The chain couples TRBV7-9 to TRBJ2-7; D remains ambiguous. CDR3 length equals 11 residues. V lost 2 bases and J lost 7, with 6 bases in between. The germline gives CDR1 SEHNR, CDR2 FQNEAQ (reference sequence). In DNA, the CDR3 is TGTGCCAGCAGCTTAAGTGGGGAGCAGTACTTC. This gives the protein CASSLSGEQYF.

The chain recombines TRBV30 with TRBJ2-7, with D possibly being TRBD1 (5 bases). Germline CDR1 reads GTSNPN; CDR2 reads SVGIG (reference sequence). The CDR3 loop spans 15 amino acids. Trimming left V 3 bases short and J 0 bases short, with 15 bases between. This CDR3 reads CAWSWGDTRSYEQYF. The CDR3 region has the DNA TGTGCCTGGAGCTGGGGCGACACCCGCTCCTACGAGCAGTACTTC.